Each of the 15 T cell receptor beta chains below was sequenced from the same sample in a study of Graves' ophthalmopathy and Graves' hyperthyroidism. Amplification from RNA transcripts yielded the TCR beta CDR3 regions. First-round RT-PCR employed HTBI primers, with a second-round multiplex PCR after it. TCRdb re-analysed the multiplex PCR reads in MiXCR, keeping a single row per CDR3 protein. Here the sample spans 200,000 to 250,000 distinct CDR3 sequences, about a fifth being singletons. The sample comprised peripheral blood. All receptors derive from a woman aged 50 to 60 with Graves' ophthalmopathy.

The chain carries TRBV6-5 and TRBJ2-7; the D gene is possibly TRBD2 (6 bases). This CDR3 is built from 15 residues. Germline CDR1 reads MNHEY; CDR2 reads SVGAGI. V lost 1 base and J 4 bases, leaving 14 bases between the germline ends. CDR3 DNA: TGTGCCAGCAGTTACTTCGGGAGTACGTCGTACGAGCAGTACTTC. It translates to CASSYFGSTSYEQYF.

The sample holds many counts of this clonotype. CDR3 residues: CASSEVLGRETQYF. In DNA, the CDR3 is TGTGCCAGCAGTGAAGTACTAGGGCGGGAGACCCAGTACTTC. The chain recombines TRBV2 with TRBJ2-5; TRBD2 might be the D (5 bases). The CDR3 covers 14 residues. Germline CDR1 is SNHLY and CDR2 is FYNNEI. V dropped 1 base and J dropped 5 bases, with 11 bases sitting between them.

This clonotype was seen ten or more times. This chain uses TRBV12-5 with TRBJ2-7; 7 nucleotides agree with TRBD1. Germline values: CDR1 LGHNT, CDR2 FRNRAP. The CDR3 is made up of 16 amino acids. V gave up 0 bases and J gave up 6 bases; unmatched junction bases: 11. The chain's CDR3 is CASGLVSGQRRGEQYF. DNA of the CDR3: TGTGCTAGTGGTTTGGTGTCGGGACAGAGACGGGGCGAGCAGTACTTC.

This clonotype was found many times. The CDR3 here is CAWSRSERQPQHF. Written as DNA, the CDR3 is TGTGCCTGGAGTAGGTCGGAGCGGCAGCCCCAGCATTTT. This chain joins TRBV30 and TRBJ1-5; D not resolved. Per germline, CDR1 GTSNPN and CDR2 SVGIG (reference sequence). This CDR3 contains 13 residues. The V gene lost 2 bases and the J gene lost 7 bases, with 12 bases spanning the gap.

This clonotype was picked up many times. The chain has TRBV11-2 and TRBJ2-4, with 9 bases lining up with TRBD2. The CDR3 loop spans 15 amino acids. With 3 bases clipped from V and 7 bases from J, the junction kept 7 bases outside the gene matches. Germline V gene data show CDR1 as SGHAT and CDR2 as FQNNGV. As DNA, the CDR3 is TGTGCCAGCAGCTTCCAGATAGCGGGGGAGAACATTCAGTACTTC. Its translation: CASSFQIAGENIQYF.

This clonotype showed up just a few times. The V gene is TRBV6-1, the J gene TRBJ2-7, with D tentatively TRBD1 (5 bases). V was shortened by 4 bases and J by 7 bases, with 11 bases between the two germline ends. The CDR3 is 12 residues long. Germline CDR1 reads MNHNS; CDR2 reads SASEGT. CDR3 coding DNA: TGTGCCAGCAGTGCAGGGTCGGGTGAGCAGTACTTC. This encodes CASSAGSGEQYF.

This chain links TRBV7-2 with TRBJ2-5; 8 positions match TRBD2. V lost 3 bases and J lost 7; bases outside the gene matches: 7. This CDR3 spans 14 amino acids. CDR1 and CDR2 (germline): SGHTA, FQGNSA. The CDR3 bases are TGTGCCAGCAGCTTTGGCGGGAGGAGCGGGACCCAGTACTTC. Its protein product is CASSFGGRSGTQYF.

The V call is TRBV18, the J call TRBJ1-1; a weak D match, TRBD1 (6 bases). The CDR3 is 13 residues long. Trimming took off 2 bases at V and 7 bases at J, with 11 bases between the two ends. Germline V gene lookup returns CDR1 KGHSH and CDR2 LQKENI. The CDR3 nucleotides are TGTGCCAGCTCACCATCTCAGGGGATTGAAGCTTTCTTT. Protein product: CASSPSQGIEAFF.

In its sample, this clonotype was seen many times. This sequence joins TRBV7-8 and TRBJ1-2; D is unclear. Looked up from germline, CDR1 is SGHVS and CDR2 is FQNEAQ. V lost 5 bases and J 4 bases, leaving 17 bases between the germline ends. CDR3 size: 15 residues. DNA of the CDR3: TGTGCCAGCAGCCCGCGGTTCGACCCCCTCTATGGCTACACCTTC. Translating it yields CASSPRFDPLYGYTF.

This clonotype was found many times. The genes are TRBV24-1 and TRBJ1-1; 8 nucleotides line up with TRBD1. V was clipped by 9 bases and J by 0 bases; unmatched bases: 8. This CDR3 has 15 residues. Germline-derived CDR1 and CDR2 are KGHDR and SFDVKD. CDR3 loop: CATRADRALNTEAFF. The CDR3 region has the DNA TGTGCCACCCGAGCGGACAGGGCCTTGAACACTGAAGCTTTCTTT.

This clonotype was observed at least ten times. This chain uses TRBV18 with TRBJ1-1, with unresolved D. Trimming stripped 1 base from V and 5 bases from J, with 8 bases between. The CDR3 runs to 13 residues. CDR1 KGHSH and CDR2 LQKENI come from the germline V gene. The CDR3 reads CASSPLRGTEAFF. DNA for the CDR3: TGTGCCAGCTCACCACTGAGAGGAACTGAAGCTTTCTTT.

Many counts were recorded for this clonotype. The V gene is TRBV29-1, the J gene TRBJ2-7; 7 bases are a match to TRBD2. This CDR3 has 13 residues. Germline V lookup: CDR1 SQVTM, CDR2 ANQGSEA. Germline trimming cut 6 bases from V and 5 bases from J; bases unmatched to any gene: 10. The DNA for the CDR3 is TGCAGCGTCCAGATCTCCGGGACTAACGAGCAGTACTTC. Its protein is CSVQISGTNEQYF.

The table lists this clonotype with many counts. The rearrangement links TRBV11-2 to TRBJ2-1; TRBD2 matches 12 bases. V trimming: 1 base; J trimming: 9 bases; junction bases outside the gene matches: 7. The CDR3 extends over 16 amino acids. CDR1 is SGHAT, CDR2 FQNNGV, per germline. The CDR3 region is CASSLGASGRGGEQFF. The CDR3 DNA reads as TGTGCCAGCAGCTTAGGAGCTAGCGGGAGGGGTGGTGAGCAGTTCTTC.

This clonotype was seen repeatedly, ten times or more. This chain joins TRBV6-2 or TRBV6-3 and TRBJ1-2, with TRBD1 as a possible D gene (5 bases). The CDR3 runs to 11 residues. From germline, CDR1 is MNHEY and CDR2 SVGEGT. Trimming took 5 bases from V and 7 from J, leaving 8 bases between them. CDR3 region: CASSQGVGYTF. CDR3 nucleotide sequence: TGTGCCAGCAGTCAAGGGGTTGGCTACACCTTC.

This clonotype was seen ten or more times. The CDR3 nucleotides are TGTGCCACCAGCACAGCGGGAGGGCACAATGAGCAGTTCTTC. It specifies CATSTAGGHNEQFF. J is TRBJ2-1 and V is TRBV15, with 10 bases fitting TRBD2. This CDR3 contains 14 residues. V dropped 4 bases and J dropped 5; count of bases not matched to a gene: 2. The germline V gene has CDR1 LNHNV and CDR2 YYDKDF (reference sequence).